Listed here are 6 T cell receptor beta chains from one sample, sequenced in a study of blood T cells in healthy people across ages. A second PCR of 7 to 11 cycles used a sample-barcoded 5' primer and a J-beta primer mix. Via MiXCR, TCRdb re-called the 5' RACE reads, giving one row per CDR3 protein. Among roughly 1,800,000 distinct CDR3 sequences listed, 49% were seen once. Sequencing was performed on blood. The receptor source for this set is a woman in her 40s in good health.

This rearrangement joins TRBV6-2 or TRBV6-3 to TRBJ1-2; D remains unclear. CDR1 MNHEY and CDR2 SVGEGT come from the germline V gene. This CDR3 is 18 amino acids long. Trimming stripped 11 bases from V and 3 bases from J, with 31 bases between. The CDR3 DNA reads TGTGCCGGCGTTCCTTCCATGCCTCAGCCCGGAGAGGACTATGGCTACACCTTC. It is translated as CAGVPSMPQPGEDYGYTF.

This clonotype was seen ten or more times. The rearrangement joins TRBV7-2 to TRBJ2-5; no clear D. Germline V gene lookup returns CDR1 SGHTA and CDR2 FQGNSA. This CDR3 comprises 14 residues. With 5 bases removed from V and 2 bases from J, the gap between germline ends came to 12 bases. In nucleotides, the CDR3 is TGTGCCAGCAGCCCTCCCCGACCTCAAGAGACCCAGTACTTC. As protein: CASSPPRPQETQYF.

The CDR3 region is CSARVTEGTHSNQPQHF. The CDR3, as DNA: TGCAGTGCTAGAGTCACCGAGGGCACTCATAGCAATCAGCCCCAGCATTTT. The chain recombines TRBV20-1 with TRBJ1-5; D remains unclear. Trimming removed 1 base at V and 0 bases at J, with 16 bases between. The CDR3 length is 17 residues. CDR1 DFQATT and CDR2 SNEGSKA come from the germline V gene (reference sequence).

The table lists this clonotype with a few counts. The rearrangement uses TRBV13 and TRBJ2-4; D is possibly TRBD2 (6 bases). This CDR3 is built from 17 residues. With 3 bases removed from V and 2 bases from J, the gap between germline ends came to 17 bases. CDR1 and CDR2 (germline): PRHDT, FYEKMQ (reference sequence). CDR3 sequence: CASSLREFGVTKNIQYF. The CDR3 DNA reads TGTGCCAGCAGCTTGCGGGAATTTGGCGTAACCAAAAACATTCAGTACTTC.

This clonotype was seen only a few times. The genes are TRBV27 and TRBJ2-5; 7 nucleotides align to TRBD2. Germline V gene sequence: CDR1 MNHEY, CDR2 SMNVEV (reference sequence). CDR3 length: 15 residues. With V trimmed by 5 bases and J by 1 base, 7 bases remained unmatched. CDR3 loop: CASSILAVSQETQYF. The DNA for the CDR3 is TGTGCCAGCAGTATTCTAGCGGTCAGCCAAGAGACCCAGTACTTC.

The gene calls are TRBV11-2 and TRBJ1-6, with D possibly being TRBD1 (5 bases). This CDR3 has 18 amino acids. Trimming stripped 2 bases from V and 2 bases from J, with 16 bases between. Germline values: CDR1 SGHAT, CDR2 FQNNGV. CDR3 residues: CASSLYRGGRTYNSPLHF. CDR3 nucleotide sequence: TGTGCCAGCAGCTTATACCGCGGGGGTAGGACCTATAATTCACCCCTCCACTTT.